These 14 T cell receptor beta chains originate from one sample sequenced in a study of Ad26.COV2.S vaccination and SARS-CoV-2 variants. Measured with immunoSEQ multiplex PCR; TCRdb has only the in-frame clones, and not every one. This sample yields about 480,000 clones, of which around nine tenths are seen a single time; around 13% belongs to the top ten. The treatment: around 19 received Ad26.COV2.S at low or high dose, single or two shots; 5 received placebo; per-sample allocation not given. The samples date from day 63 after the first vaccine or placebo injection. The specimen was peripheral blood, collected in a trial of Ad26.COV2.S vaccine versus placebo. The receptor set was obtained from a person between 18 and 59 years old who received the Ad26.COV2.S COVID-19 vaccine or a placebo.

This rearrangement joins TRBV6-1 to TRBJ2-1; D is uncertain. Germline V gives CDR1 MNHNS, CDR2 SASEGT. V lost 1 base and J lost 6, with 7 bases in between. This CDR3 comprises 13 residues. CDR3 sequence (DNA): TGTGCCAGCAGTGAAGATTGGGGCAATGAGCAGTTCTTC. Translated: CASSEDWGNEQFF.

The V gene is TRBV19, the J gene TRBJ2-7; the D gene is possibly TRBD2 (6 bases). The germline gives CDR1 LNHDA, CDR2 SQIVND (reference sequence). This CDR3 spans 12 amino acids. Trimming took off 10 bases at V and 7 bases at J, with 17 bases between the two ends. The CDR3 reads CATRTNLGEQYF. CDR3 in DNA: TGTGCCACTAGGACTAATTTAGGAGAGCAGTACTTC.

The chain joins TRBV19 to TRBJ1-4; 9 nucleotides match TRBD1. There are 15 residues in the CDR3. Trimming cost V 6 bases and J 6 bases; bases outside gene matches: 8. Per germline, CDR1 LNHDA and CDR2 SQIVND (reference sequence). The CDR3 DNA reads TGTGCCAGTAGGGAAACAGGGGGCGCGCATGAAAAACTGTTTTTT. Its protein is CASRETGGAHEKLFF.

About this clone itself: One base away lies a much larger clone, so this may be a sequencing read error. The same CDR3 can be traced to other DNA sequences in this sample. The chain joins TRBV27 to TRBJ2-2; D call uncertain. Germline V gene data show CDR1 as MNHEY and CDR2 as SMNVEV (reference sequence). Trimming shortened V by 3 bases and J by 4 bases, and 3 bases separated the two germline ends. This CDR3 has 12 residues. The CDR3 region is CASSFGTGELFF. CDR3 bases: TGTGCCAGCAGTTTTGGCACCGGGGAGCTGTTTTTT.

The chain couples TRBV10-3 to TRBJ1-1, with D unresolved. CDR3 size: 12 residues. CDR1 is ENHRY, CDR2 SYGVKD, per germline. The germline V and J ends were trimmed by 11 bases and 2 bases, with 12 bases remaining between them. CDR3 nucleotides: TGTGCCGGAGGGCAGACCAACACTGAAGCTTTCTTT. Protein sequence: CAGGQTNTEAFF.

J is TRBJ2-1 and V is TRBV6-1; D uncertain. The CDR3 sequence is 14 residues long. Deletions cut 2 bases from V and 7 bases from J, with 12 bases between. The germline V gene encodes CDR1 MNHNS and CDR2 SASEGT. The CDR3 sequence is CASSEWTDKNEQFF. Written as DNA, the CDR3 is TGTGCCAGCAGTGAATGGACCGACAAGAATGAGCAGTTCTTC.

The chain employs TRBV6-5 and TRBJ2-1; D is undetermined. V lost 10 bases to trimming and J lost 4 bases, with 14 bases between them. Per germline, CDR1 MNHEY and CDR2 SVGAGI. This CDR3 is built from 13 residues. CDR3 bases: TGTGCCACCTCTGACGCCAAATACAATGAGCAGTTCTTC. It encodes CATSDAKYNEQFF.

The chain joins TRBV7-2 to TRBJ2-1, with a possible D match to TRBD2 (6 bases). The CDR3 sequence is 17 residues long. Per germline, CDR1 SGHTA and CDR2 FQGNSA. V was pared by 1 base and J by 0 bases, with 13 bases between. Here the CDR3 DNA reads TGTGCCAGCAGCTTAGGGAGGGGACTGGCCTCCTACAATGAGCAGTTCTTC. This translates into CASSLGRGLASYNEQFF.

The chain is built from TRBV4-2 and TRBJ1-1; possible D gene TRBD1, 6 bases. This CDR3 is built from 15 residues. Trimming cost V 1 base and J 1 base, with 10 bases left between them. Per germline, CDR1 LGHNA and CDR2 YNFKEQ. The CDR3 spells CASSQGQGTNTEAFF. CDR3 sequence (DNA): TGTGCCAGCAGCCAAGGGCAGGGGACGAACACTGAAGCTTTCTTT.

V gene TRBV19 combines with J gene TRBJ2-5; TRBD1 matches at 8 bases. CDR3 length: 16 residues. The V and J ends lost 5 bases and 5 bases, in that order; junction bases with no gene match: 13. Per the germline V gene, CDR1 is LNHDA and CDR2 is SQIVND (reference sequence). Written as DNA, the CDR3 is TGTGCCAGTAGTGTAGCCCGGACAGGGCCGGGGGAGACCCAGTACTTC. Translating gives CASSVARTGPGETQYF.

The rearrangement links TRBV6-6 to TRBJ1-6; 7 bases match TRBD1. The CDR3 is 16 residues long. Germline lookup yields CDR1 MNHNY and CDR2 SVGAGI (reference sequence). With V trimmed by 4 bases and J by 9 bases, 12 bases remained unmatched. In DNA form, the CDR3 reads TGTGCCAGCAGTTTCGTGGCTCAGGGGGGGGCTTCACCCCTCCACTTT. Its protein is CASSFVAQGGASPLHF.

The V and J genes are TRBV4-2 and TRBJ1-4; 7 bases line up with TRBD1. V dropped 3 bases and J dropped 5; count of bases not matched to a gene: 6. Germline V gene data show CDR1 as LGHNA and CDR2 as YNFKEQ. The CDR3 covers 15 residues. The CDR3 DNA reads as TGTGCCAGCAGCCAGGCAGGGGGGTACAATGAAAAACTGTTTTTT. Its translation: CASSQAGGYNEKLFF.

V is TRBV27 and J is TRBJ1-6; 7 bases line up with TRBD1. V lost 1 base to trimming and J lost 8 bases; unmatched junction nucleotides: 8. This CDR3 spans 16 amino acids. Germline V gene data show CDR1 as MNHEY and CDR2 as SMNVEV (reference sequence). The DNA of the CDR3 is TGTGCCAGCAGTTTATGGACAGGAAGCTTTGATTCACCCCTCCACTTT. Translation: CASSLWTGSFDSPLHF.

The table lists this clone with a count of one. The chain combines TRBV30 with TRBJ2-7; 9 nucleotides align to TRBD1. J gave up 2 bases and V 4 bases, and 3 bases lay outside the gene matches. There are 13 residues in the CDR3. Germline lookup yields CDR1 GTSNPN and CDR2 SVGIG (reference sequence). The CDR3 reads CAWTGQGTYEQYF. The CDR3 DNA reads as TGTGCCTGGACGGGACAGGGTACCTACGAGCAGTACTTC. Looking up the rest from reference TRBV30 and TRBJ2-7 gives the full variable domain: SQTIHQWPATLVQPVGSPLSLECTVEGTSNPNLYWYRQAAGRGLQLLFYSVGIGQISSEVPQNLSASRPQDRQFILSSKKLLLSDSGFYLCAWTGQGTYEQYFGPGTRLTVT.